This TCR beta chain derives from a study of control samples from healthy donors and cancer patients. Libraries were prepared by immunoSEQ multiplex PCR; TCRdb keeps only in-frame clonotypes and omits some of them. The sample holds some 150,000 clones, about 90% seen once. Sequenced sample: blood. The receptor was derived from a man younger than 35 in good health.

The CDR3 nucleotides are TGTGCCAGCAGTTTTGGACAGGGGGACACTGAAGCTTTCTTT. Amino acids: CASSFGQGDTEAFF. The gene calls are TRBV27 and TRBJ1-1, with 10 bases that match TRBD1. V lost 3 bases, J lost 3 bases, and 1 base stayed unmatched. Per the germline V gene, CDR1 is MNHEY and CDR2 is SMNVEV (reference sequence). This CDR3 spans 14 amino acids.